The T cell receptor beta chain described here comes from a study of siplizumab effects on memory and regulatory T cells. The study's findings and limits: The alloreactive clones that mapped to unstimulated subsets made up only a minor fraction.

CDR1 and CDR2 (germline): MNHEY, SVGAGI. This CDR3 is 13 amino acids long. With 8 bases removed from V and 0 bases from J, the gap between germline ends came to 10 bases. The repertoire was sequenced with immunoSEQ multiplex PCR; TCRdb's copy has only in-frame clones and lacks some. The sample has approximately 100,000 clones, 93% seen once. This clone appeared once. Antigen: not known. The sample has other DNA sequences that encode this CDR3 too. This chain connects TRBV6-5 to TRBJ1-1; the D is unclear. Sequencing was done on a sample of Tregs sorted from blood. This TCR derives from a human donor in good health. The CDR3 here is CASSRGMNTEAFF. The CDR3 DNA is TGTGCCAGCTCGCGGGGAATGAACACTGAAGCTTTCTTT.